This T cell receptor (beta chain) was recorded in a study of blood T cells in healthy people across ages. Study results and limitations: Age advanced and TCR beta diversity per million T cells fell, roughly linearly. Estimated diversity, derived from one million T cells, was regarded as an underestimate.

A second 7 to 11 cycle PCR used barcoded and J-beta primers. TCRdb re-called the 5' RACE reads with MiXCR, one entry per CDR3 protein. The table includes about 970,000 distinct CDR3 sequences, roughly half detected once. V dropped 4 bases and J dropped 7; count of bases not matched to a gene: 4. The CDR3 has 14 residues. In terms of origin and age, donors were healthy Caucasian individuals from Russia aged 6 to 90. In the case of this clonotype: Its target is not known.

Sequencing was done on a sample of blood. The sequence came from a woman aged 60-70 years in good health. The rearrangement joins TRBV12-3 or TRBV12-4 to TRBJ2-1; 10 bases map to TRBD2. CDR3 loop: CASSSSGRLNEQFF. CDR3 nucleotide sequence: TGTGCCAGCAGTTCTAGCGGGAGATTGAATGAGCAGTTCTTC.